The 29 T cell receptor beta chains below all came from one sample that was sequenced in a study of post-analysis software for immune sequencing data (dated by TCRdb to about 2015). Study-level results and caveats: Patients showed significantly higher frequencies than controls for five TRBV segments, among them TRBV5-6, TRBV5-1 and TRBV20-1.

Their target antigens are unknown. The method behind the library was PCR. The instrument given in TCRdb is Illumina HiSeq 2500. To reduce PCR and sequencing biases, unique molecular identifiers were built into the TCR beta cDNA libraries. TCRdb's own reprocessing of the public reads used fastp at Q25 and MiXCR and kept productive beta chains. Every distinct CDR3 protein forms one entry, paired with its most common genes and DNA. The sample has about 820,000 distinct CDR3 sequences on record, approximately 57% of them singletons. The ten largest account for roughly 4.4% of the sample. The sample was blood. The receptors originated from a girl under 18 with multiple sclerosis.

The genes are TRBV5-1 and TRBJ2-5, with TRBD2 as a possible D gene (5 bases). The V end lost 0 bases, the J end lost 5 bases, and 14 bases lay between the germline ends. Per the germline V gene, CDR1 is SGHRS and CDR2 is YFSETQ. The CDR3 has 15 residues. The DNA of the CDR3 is TGCGCCAGCAGCTTGGTGACGAGGGCCGAGGAGACCCAGTACTTC. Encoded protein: CASSLVTRAEETQYF.

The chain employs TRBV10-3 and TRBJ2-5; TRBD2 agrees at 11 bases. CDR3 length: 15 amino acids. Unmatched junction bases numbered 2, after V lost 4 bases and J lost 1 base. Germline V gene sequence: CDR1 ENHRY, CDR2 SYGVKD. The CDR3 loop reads CAISGTSGSQETQYF. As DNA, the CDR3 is TGTGCCATCAGTGGGACTAGCGGGTCCCAAGAGACCCAGTACTTC.

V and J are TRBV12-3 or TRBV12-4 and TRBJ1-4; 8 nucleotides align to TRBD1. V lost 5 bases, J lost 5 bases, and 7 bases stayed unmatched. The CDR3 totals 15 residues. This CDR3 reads CASSPRTGRNEKLFF. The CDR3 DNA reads TGTGCCAGCAGTCCCCGGACAGGGAGAAATGAAAAACTGTTTTTT.

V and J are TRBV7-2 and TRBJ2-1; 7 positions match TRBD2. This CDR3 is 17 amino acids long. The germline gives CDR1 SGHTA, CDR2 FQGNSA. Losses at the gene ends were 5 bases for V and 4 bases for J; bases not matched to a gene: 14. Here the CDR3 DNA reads TGTGCCAGCAGCAGGGGACTACCAGATCGGGTTTACAATGAGCAGTTCTTC. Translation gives CASSRGLPDRVYNEQFF.

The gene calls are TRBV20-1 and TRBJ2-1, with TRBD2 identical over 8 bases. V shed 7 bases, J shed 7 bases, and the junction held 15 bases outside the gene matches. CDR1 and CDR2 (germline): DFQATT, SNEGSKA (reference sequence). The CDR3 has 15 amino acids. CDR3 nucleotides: TGCAGTGTTTACCAGGGGCTAGCGGGCAGTAATGAGCAGTTCTTC. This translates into CSVYQGLAGSNEQFF.

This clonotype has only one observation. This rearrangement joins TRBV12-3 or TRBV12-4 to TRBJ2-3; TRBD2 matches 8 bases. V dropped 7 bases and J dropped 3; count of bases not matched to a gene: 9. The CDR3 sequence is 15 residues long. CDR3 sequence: CASTGPAGGTDTQYF. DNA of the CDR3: TGTGCCAGCACTGGCCCGGCGGGAGGAACAGATACGCAGTATTTT.

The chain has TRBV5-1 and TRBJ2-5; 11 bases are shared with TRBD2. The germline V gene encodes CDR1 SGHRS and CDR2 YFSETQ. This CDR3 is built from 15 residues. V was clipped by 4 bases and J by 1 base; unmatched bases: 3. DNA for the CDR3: TGCGCCAGCAGCGTAACTAGCGGGGGCCAAGAGACCCAGTACTTC. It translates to CASSVTSGGQETQYF.

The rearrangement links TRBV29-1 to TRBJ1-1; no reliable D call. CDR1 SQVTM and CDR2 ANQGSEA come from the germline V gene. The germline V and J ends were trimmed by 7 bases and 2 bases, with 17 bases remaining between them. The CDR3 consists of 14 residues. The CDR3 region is CSGVERRPNTEAFF. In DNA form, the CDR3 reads TGCAGCGGGGTCGAGAGACGGCCTAACACTGAAGCTTTCTTT.

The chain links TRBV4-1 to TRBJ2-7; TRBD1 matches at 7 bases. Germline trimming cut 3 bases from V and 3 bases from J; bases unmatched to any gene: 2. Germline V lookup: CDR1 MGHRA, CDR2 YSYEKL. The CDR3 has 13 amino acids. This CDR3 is CASSQTGSYEQYV. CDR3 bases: TGCGCCAGCAGCCAGACAGGGAGCTACGAGCAGTACGTC.

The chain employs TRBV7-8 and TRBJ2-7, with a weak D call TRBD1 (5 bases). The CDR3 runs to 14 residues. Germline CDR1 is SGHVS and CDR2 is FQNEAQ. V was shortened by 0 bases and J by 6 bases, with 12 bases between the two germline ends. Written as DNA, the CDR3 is TGTGCCAGCAGCTTAGCGGTAGGGGTTGCCGAGCAGTACTTC. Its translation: CASSLAVGVAEQYF.

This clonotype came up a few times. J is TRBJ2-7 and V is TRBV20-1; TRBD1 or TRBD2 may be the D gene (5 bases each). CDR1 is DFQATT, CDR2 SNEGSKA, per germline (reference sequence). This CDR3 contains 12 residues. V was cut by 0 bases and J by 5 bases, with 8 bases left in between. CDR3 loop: CSARDWGNEQYF. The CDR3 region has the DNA TGCAGTGCTAGAGATTGGGGGAACGAGCAGTACTTC.

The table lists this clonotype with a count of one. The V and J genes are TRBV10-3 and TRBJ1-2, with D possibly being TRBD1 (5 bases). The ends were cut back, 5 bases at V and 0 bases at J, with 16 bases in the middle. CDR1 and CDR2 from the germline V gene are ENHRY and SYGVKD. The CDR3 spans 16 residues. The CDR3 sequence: CAISRGQLQTNYGYTF. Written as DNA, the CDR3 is TGTGCCATCAGTAGGGGCCAGCTACAGACTAACTATGGCTACACCTTC.

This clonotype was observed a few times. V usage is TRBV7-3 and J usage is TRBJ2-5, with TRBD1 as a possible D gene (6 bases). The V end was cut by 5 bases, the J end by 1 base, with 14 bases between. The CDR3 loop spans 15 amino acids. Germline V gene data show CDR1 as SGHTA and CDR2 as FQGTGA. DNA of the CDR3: TGTGCCAGCAGCACCGGCCGAGGGGGCCAAGAGACCCAGTACTTC. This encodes CASSTGRGGQETQYF.

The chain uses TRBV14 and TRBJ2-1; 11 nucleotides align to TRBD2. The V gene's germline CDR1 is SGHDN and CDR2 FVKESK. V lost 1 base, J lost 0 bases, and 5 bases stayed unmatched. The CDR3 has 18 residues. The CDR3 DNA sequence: TGTGCCAGCAGCCAAGCTAGCGGGAGGTCCAGCTCCTACAATGAGCAGTTCTTC. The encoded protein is CASSQASGRSSSYNEQFF.

The CDR3 sequence is CSARASGGAEKIEQYF. DNA of the CDR3: TGCAGTGCTAGAGCTAGCGGGGGGGCCGAGAAGATAGAGCAGTACTTC. The chain recombines TRBV20-1 with TRBJ2-7; 12 nucleotides match TRBD2. V lost 1 base, J lost 7 bases, and 11 bases stayed unmatched. From germline, CDR1 is DFQATT and CDR2 SNEGSKA (reference sequence). The CDR3 has 16 amino acids.

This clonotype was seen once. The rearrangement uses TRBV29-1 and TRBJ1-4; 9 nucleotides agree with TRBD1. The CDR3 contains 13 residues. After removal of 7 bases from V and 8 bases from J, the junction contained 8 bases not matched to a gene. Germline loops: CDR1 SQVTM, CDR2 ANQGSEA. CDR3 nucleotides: TGCAGCGCTGCGGGACAGGGTGGCGAAAAACTGTTTTTT. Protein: CSAAGQGGEKLFF. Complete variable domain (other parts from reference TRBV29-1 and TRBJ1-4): SAVISQKPSRDICQRGTSLTIQCQVDSQVTMMFWYRQQPGQSLTLIATANQGSEATYESGFVIDKFPISRPNLTFSTLTVSNMSPEDSSIYLCSAAGQGGEKLFFGSGTQLSVL.

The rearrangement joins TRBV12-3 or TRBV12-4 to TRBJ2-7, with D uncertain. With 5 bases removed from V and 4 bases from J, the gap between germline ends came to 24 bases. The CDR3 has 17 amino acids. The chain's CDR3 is CASSPNEPGRPRYEQYF. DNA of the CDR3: TGTGCCAGCAGTCCTAACGAACCGGGCCGACCGCGGTACGAGCAGTACTTC.

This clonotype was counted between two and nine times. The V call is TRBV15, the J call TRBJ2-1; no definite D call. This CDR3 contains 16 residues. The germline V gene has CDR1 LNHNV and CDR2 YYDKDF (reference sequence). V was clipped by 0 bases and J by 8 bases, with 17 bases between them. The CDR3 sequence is CATSRDPVKRAHEQFF. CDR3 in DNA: TGTGCCACCAGCAGAGATCCGGTAAAAAGGGCTCATGAGCAGTTCTTC.

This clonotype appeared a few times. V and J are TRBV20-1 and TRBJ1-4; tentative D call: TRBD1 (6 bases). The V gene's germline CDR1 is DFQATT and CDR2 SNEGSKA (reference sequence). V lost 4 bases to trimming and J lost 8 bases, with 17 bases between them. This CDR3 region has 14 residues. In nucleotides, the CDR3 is TGCAGTGCTACCAGACAGGCGGGATGGGAAAAACTGTTTTTT. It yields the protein CSATRQAGWEKLFF.

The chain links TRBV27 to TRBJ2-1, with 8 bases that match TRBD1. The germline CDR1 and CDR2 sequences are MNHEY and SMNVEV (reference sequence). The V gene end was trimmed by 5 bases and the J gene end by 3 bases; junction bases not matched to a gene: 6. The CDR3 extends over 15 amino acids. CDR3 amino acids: CASSPRDRLYNEQFF. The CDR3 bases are TGTGCCAGCAGTCCCCGGGACAGGCTCTACAATGAGCAGTTCTTC.

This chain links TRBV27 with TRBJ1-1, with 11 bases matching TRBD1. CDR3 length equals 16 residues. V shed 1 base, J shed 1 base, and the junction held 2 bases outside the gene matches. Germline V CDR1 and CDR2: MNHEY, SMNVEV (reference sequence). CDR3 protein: CASSLFGTGGNTEAFF. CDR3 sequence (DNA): TGTGCCAGCAGTTTATTCGGGACAGGGGGGAACACTGAAGCTTTCTTT.

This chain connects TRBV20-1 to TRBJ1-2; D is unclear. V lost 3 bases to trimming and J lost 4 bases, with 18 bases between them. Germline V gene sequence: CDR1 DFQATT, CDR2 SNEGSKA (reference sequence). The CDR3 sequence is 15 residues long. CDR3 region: CSASARVRGGYGYTF. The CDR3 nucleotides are TGCAGTGCTAGCGCACGGGTCCGTGGCGGCTATGGCTACACCTTC.

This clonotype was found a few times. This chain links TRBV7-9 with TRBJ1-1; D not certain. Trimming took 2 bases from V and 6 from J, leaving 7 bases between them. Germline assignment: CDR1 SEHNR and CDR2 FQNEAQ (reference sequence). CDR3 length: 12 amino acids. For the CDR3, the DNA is TGTGCCAGCAGCTTAAGTCAGCCTGAAGCTTTCTTT. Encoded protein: CASSLSQPEAFF. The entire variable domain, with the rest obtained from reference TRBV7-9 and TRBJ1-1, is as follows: DTGVSQNPRHKITKRGQNVTFRCDPISEHNRLYWYRQTLGQGPEFLTYFQNEAQLEKSRLLSDRFSAERPKGSFSTLEIQRTEQGDSAMYLCASSLSQPEAFFGQGTRLTVV.

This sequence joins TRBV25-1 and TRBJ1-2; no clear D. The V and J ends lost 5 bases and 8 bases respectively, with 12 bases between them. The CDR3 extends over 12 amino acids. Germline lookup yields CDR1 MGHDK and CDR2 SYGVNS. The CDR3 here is CASSPSPGGYTF. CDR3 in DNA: TGTGCCAGCAGTCCGTCCCCGGGAGGCTACACCTTC.

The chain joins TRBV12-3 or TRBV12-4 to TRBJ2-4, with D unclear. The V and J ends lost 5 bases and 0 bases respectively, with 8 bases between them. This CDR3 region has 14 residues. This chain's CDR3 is CASSSHLAKNIQYF. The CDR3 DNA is TGTGCCAGCAGTAGTCACCTAGCCAAAAACATTCAGTACTTC.

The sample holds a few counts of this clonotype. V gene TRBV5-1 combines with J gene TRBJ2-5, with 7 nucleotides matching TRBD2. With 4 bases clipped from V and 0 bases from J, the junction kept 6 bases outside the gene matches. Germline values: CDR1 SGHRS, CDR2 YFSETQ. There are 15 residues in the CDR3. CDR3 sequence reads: CASSRMAGDQETQYF. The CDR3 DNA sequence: TGCGCCAGCAGCCGCATGGCGGGGGACCAAGAGACCCAGTACTTC.

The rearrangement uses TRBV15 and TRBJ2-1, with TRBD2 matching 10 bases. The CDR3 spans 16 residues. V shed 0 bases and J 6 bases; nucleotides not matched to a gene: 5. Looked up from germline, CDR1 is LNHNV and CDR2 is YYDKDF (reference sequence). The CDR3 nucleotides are TGTGCCACCAGCAGAGATCGCGCTAGCGGGAGCAATGAGCAGTTCTTC. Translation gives CATSRDRASGSNEQFF.

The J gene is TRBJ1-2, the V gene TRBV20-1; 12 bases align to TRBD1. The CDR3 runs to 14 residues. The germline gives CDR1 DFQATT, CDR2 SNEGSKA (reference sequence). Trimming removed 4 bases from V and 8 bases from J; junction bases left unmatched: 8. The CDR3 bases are TGCAGTGCTAACCTGGGACAGGGGGCTGAAGGCTACACCTTC. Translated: CSANLGQGAEGYTF.

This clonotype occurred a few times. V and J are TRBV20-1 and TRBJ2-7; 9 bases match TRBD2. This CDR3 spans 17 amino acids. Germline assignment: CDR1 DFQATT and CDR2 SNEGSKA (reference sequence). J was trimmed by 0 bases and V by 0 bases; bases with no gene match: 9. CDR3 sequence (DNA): TGCAGTGCTAGAGATACCAGCGGGAGGCTGAGCTCCTACGAGCAGTACTTC. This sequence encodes CSARDTSGRLSSYEQYF.